This TCR beta chain is from a study of T cells in Graves' hyperthyroidism and ophthalmopathy. The ends were cut back, 3 bases at V and 0 bases at J, with 6 bases in the middle. Germline V CDR1 and CDR2: DFQATT, SNEGSKA (reference sequence). The CDR3 sequence is 14 residues long. Ophthalmopathy patients had Clinical Activity Score at least 3, NOSPECS grade at least 4, duration under 3 months. Clinical symptoms, serum thyroxine and TRAb, thyroid ultrasound and orbital computed tomography were used for the diagnoses. Researchers amplified the TCR beta CDR3 regions from RNA transcripts. Carried out on the TCR CDR3, a first-round RT-PCR used the HTBI primer set. TCRdb fed the multiplex PCR reads into MiXCR, producing one record per CDR3 protein. Of 360,000 or so distinct CDR3 sequences detected, approximately 16% appear once; the ten largest clones hold under 25%.

The chain has TRBV20-1 and TRBJ1-6; D is unresolved. The receptor was derived from an older woman with Graves' ophthalmopathy. Sequenced material: blood. The CDR3 reads CSASWASYNSPLHF. CDR3 DNA: TGCAGTGCTAGTTGGGCCTCCTATAATTCACCCCTCCACTTT.